Following are 11 T cell receptor beta chains from one sample sequenced in a study of T cell responses to AZD1222 COVID-19 vaccine. This table comes from immunoSEQ multiplex PCR, and its TCRdb copy is limited to in-frame clones, with some not included. Of about 86,000 clones in the sample, 85% to 90% were seen once. The sequenced sample was peripheral blood, obtained 28 days after the second AZD1222 dose. Every receptor here comes from an adult who received the AZD1222 COVID-19 vaccine.

V is TRBV11-2 and J is TRBJ1-4; D gene unclear. V gave up 5 bases and J gave up 4 bases, with 8 bases separating them. The CDR3 totals 13 residues. Germline assignment: CDR1 SGHAT and CDR2 FQNNGV. In DNA, the CDR3 is TGTGCCAGCAGCCCTTCAGTTAATGAAAAACTGTTTTTT. Its protein product is CASSPSVNEKLFF.

This chain joins TRBV6-2 or TRBV6-3 and TRBJ1-2; D may be TRBD1 (5 bases). This CDR3 region has 15 residues. CDR1 MNHEY and CDR2 SVGEGT come from the germline V gene. Trimming left V 0 bases short and J 3 bases short, with 11 bases between. The CDR3 region is CASSYSYRSDYGYTF. The DNA of the CDR3 is TGTGCCAGCAGTTACTCGTACAGGTCAGACTATGGCTACACCTTC.

This chain links TRBV15 with TRBJ1-2, with 11 bases aligning to TRBD1. The germline V gene encodes CDR1 LNHNV and CDR2 YYDKDF (reference sequence). The trim removed 3 bases at V and 4 bases at J, leaving 13 bases unmatched. CDR3 length: 18 amino acids. The CDR3 DNA reads as TGTGCCACCAGCAGGATAGGACAGGGGGCGGTATCGGCCTATGGCTACACCTTC. Its protein product is CATSRIGQGAVSAYGYTF.

The rearrangement uses TRBV30 and TRBJ2-1; 8 bases align to TRBD2. This CDR3 spans 16 amino acids. Germline CDR1 and CDR2: GTSNPN and SVGIG (reference sequence). The J segment lost 4 bases and the V segment lost 0 bases, leaving 8 bases of the junction unmatched. The chain's CDR3 is CAWSVLSLAGYNEQFF. In nucleotides, the CDR3 is TGTGCCTGGAGTGTACTTTCGCTAGCGGGTTACAATGAGCAGTTCTTC.

For this clone: One junction end disagrees with the germline gene, perhaps due to a read error. This chain links TRBV14 with TRBJ2-1; TRBD2 matches 8 bases. Germline CDR1 and CDR2: SGHDN and FVKESK. The CDR3 runs to 13 residues. The CDR3 reads CATSGSAYNEQFF. CDR3 nucleotide sequence: TGTGCCACCAGCGGGAGCGCCTACAATGAGCAGTTCTTC.

The V call is TRBV19, the J call TRBJ2-1; weak D call: TRBD2 (5 bases). The V gene's germline CDR1 is LNHDA and CDR2 SQIVND (reference sequence). The CDR3 runs 13 residues. Trimming pared 3 bases from V and 9 bases from J, leaving 12 bases between. CDR3 protein: CASSMTISGEQFF. In DNA, the CDR3 is TGTGCCAGTAGTATGACTATTTCGGGTGAGCAGTTCTTC.

This chain links TRBV5-1 with TRBJ2-3; D unclear. V lost 0 bases and J 2 bases, leaving 7 bases between the germline ends. Germline V gene sequence: CDR1 SGHRS, CDR2 YFSETQ. This CDR3 is 14 amino acids long. CDR3 region: CASSLEGHTDTQYF. The CDR3, as DNA: TGCGCCAGCAGCTTGGAAGGCCACACAGATACGCAGTATTTT.

The chain has TRBV4-2 and TRBJ2-7; D may correspond to TRBD1 or TRBD2 (5 bases each). V was clipped by 4 bases and J by 2 bases, with 12 bases between them. CDR1 and CDR2 (germline): LGHNA, YNFKEQ. This CDR3 contains 14 residues. The DNA of the CDR3 is TGTGCCAGCAGCCCCCGGGACGGAGCCTACGAGCAGTACTTC. Encoded protein: CASSPRDGAYEQYF.

The chain recombines TRBV13 with TRBJ1-1; no clear D. V lost 6 bases, J lost 0 bases, and 14 bases lay in between. Germline V gene data show CDR1 as PRHDT and CDR2 as FYEKMQ (reference sequence). The CDR3 length is 15 residues. CDR3 nucleotide sequence: TGTGCCAGCAGAACCGAGGTGGAAGTGAACACTGAAGCTTTCTTT. This encodes CASRTEVEVNTEAFF.

The J gene is TRBJ2-3, the V gene TRBV10-2, with 10 bases that match TRBD2. Germline CDR1 and CDR2: WSHSY and SAAADI. The CDR3 is 18 residues long. V shed 6 bases and J 2 bases; nucleotides not matched to a gene: 14. The CDR3 DNA reads as TGCGCCAGCAGCCCCACTTCCGGGACTAGCGTATCCACAGATACGCAGTATTTT. Translated, it gives CASSPTSGTSVSTDTQYF.

The chain has TRBV4-1 and TRBJ2-1; 16 bases align to TRBD2. V was pared by 4 bases and J by 8 bases, with 5 bases of the junction left unmatched. Germline CDR1 reads MGHRA; CDR2 reads YSYEKL. The CDR3 length is 16 residues. The CDR3 sequence is CASSLLGTSGRDEQFF. CDR3 DNA: TGCGCCAGCAGCCTATTAGGGACTAGCGGGAGGGATGAGCAGTTCTTC.